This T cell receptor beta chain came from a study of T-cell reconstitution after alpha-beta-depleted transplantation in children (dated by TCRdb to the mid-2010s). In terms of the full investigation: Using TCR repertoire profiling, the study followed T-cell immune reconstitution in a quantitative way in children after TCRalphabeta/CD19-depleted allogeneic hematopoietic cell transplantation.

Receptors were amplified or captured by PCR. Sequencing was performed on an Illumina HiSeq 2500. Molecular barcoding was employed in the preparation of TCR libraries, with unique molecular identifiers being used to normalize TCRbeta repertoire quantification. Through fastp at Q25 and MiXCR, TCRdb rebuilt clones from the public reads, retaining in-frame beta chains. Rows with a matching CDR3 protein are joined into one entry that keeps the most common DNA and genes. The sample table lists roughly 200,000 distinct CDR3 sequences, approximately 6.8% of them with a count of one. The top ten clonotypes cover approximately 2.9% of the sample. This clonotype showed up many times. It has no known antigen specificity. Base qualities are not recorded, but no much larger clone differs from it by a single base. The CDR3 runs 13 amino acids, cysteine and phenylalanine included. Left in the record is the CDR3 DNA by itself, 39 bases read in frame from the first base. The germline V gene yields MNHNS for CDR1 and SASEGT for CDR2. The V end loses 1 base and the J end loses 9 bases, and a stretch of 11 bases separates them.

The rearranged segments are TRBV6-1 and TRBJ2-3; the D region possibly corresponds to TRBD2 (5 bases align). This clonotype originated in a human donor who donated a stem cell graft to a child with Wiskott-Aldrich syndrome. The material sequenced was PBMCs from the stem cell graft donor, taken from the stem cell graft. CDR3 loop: CASSEEVRGTQYF. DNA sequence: TGTGCCAGCAGTGAAGAGGTGAGAGGGACGCAGTATTTT.